The sequence of this T cell receptor (beta chain) was determined in a study of PD-1 blockade in classical Hodgkin lymphoma. Trimming took 1 base from V and 4 from J, leaving 11 bases between them. Germline V CDR1 and CDR2: MNHNY, SVGAGI (reference sequence). There are 15 residues in the CDR3. Assay: immunoSEQ multiplex PCR; the TCRdb copy retains only in-frame clones and omits some. The repertoire has tens of thousands of clones, about nine tenths of them found once; the top ten carry around 3%. With regard to this clone: Antigen unknown.

Time point meaning: cycle 4 day 1 (C4D1), after 5 to 7 weeks of nivolumab. Relapse was seen in all patients after autologous stem cell transplantation, and brentuximab vedotin exposure was variable. Study-level findings and limits: Initiation of nivolumab under 1 year after ASCT led to exclusion of patients. Significantly greater TCR diversity emerged by C4D1 in CD4+ cells but not CD8+ cells. Baseline TCR diversity was reportedly lower in newly diagnosed patients than healthy donors. Complete responders showed a baseline diversity that resembled the diversity of newly diagnosed patients.

The sample was peripheral blood mononuclear cells (PBMCs), taken before the fourth cycle of nivolumab. The V call is TRBV6-6, the J call TRBJ1-3, with no clear D. The sequence was collected from a human donor with classical Hodgkin lymphoma. CDR3 coding DNA: TGTGCCAGCAGTTACTTCCCAATTAGGGGAAACACCATATATTTT. Residues: CASSYFPIRGNTIYF.